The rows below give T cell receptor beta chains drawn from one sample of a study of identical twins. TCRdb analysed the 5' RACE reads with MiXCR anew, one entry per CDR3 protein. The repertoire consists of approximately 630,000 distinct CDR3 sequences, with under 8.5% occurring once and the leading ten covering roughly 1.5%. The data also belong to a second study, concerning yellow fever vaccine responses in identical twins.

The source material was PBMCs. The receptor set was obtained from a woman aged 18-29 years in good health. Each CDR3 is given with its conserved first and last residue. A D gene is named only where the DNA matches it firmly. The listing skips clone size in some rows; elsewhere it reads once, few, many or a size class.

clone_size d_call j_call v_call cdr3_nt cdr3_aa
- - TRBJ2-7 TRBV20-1 TGCAGTGCCGTGCGCGGACGCTCCTACGAGCAGTACTTC CSAVRGRSYEQYF
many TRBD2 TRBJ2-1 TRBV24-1 TGTGCCACCGGAATTAGGACTAGCAGCTACAATGAGCAGTTCTTC CATGIRTSSYNEQFF
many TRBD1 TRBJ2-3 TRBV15 TGTGCCACCAGCAGAGGGGACAGCGGCTACACAGATACGCAGTATTTT CATSRGDSGYTDTQYF
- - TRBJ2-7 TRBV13 TGTGCCAGCAGCTTAGGGGGCGGGGACTCCTACGAGCAGTACTTC CASSLGGGDSYEQYF
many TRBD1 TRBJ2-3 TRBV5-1 TGCGCCAGCAGCGGGCTTCGACAGGGTGATGGGACAGATACGCAGTATTTT CASSGLRQGDGTDTQYF
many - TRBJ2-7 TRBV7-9 TGTGCCAGCAGCTTAGGGGCAGGGCCTGGAGGCGAGCAGTACTTC CASSLGAGPGGEQYF
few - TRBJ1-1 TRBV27 TGTGCCAGCAGTTTAAGGCGGACAGTTGAAGCTTTCTTT CASSLRRTVEAFF
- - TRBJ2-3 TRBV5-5 TGTGCCAGCAGCTTGGGGAGACAGGAGACCACAGATACGCAGTATTTT CASSLGRQETTDTQYF
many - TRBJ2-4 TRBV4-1 TGCGCCAGCAGCCAGGATCTCCTCAAGGACATTCAGTACTTC CASSQDLLKDIQYF
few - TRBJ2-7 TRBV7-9 TGTGCCAGCAGCCGCACTACTGCCGACATAAGCTACGAGCAGTACTTC CASSRTTADISYEQYF
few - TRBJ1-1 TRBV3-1 TGTGCCAGCAGCCCCAGTTGGGGTATTTTCGCTGAAGCTTTCTTT CASSPSWGIFAEAFF
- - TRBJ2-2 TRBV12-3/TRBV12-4 TGTGCCAGCAGTTTTCGCCCAGGAATAAACACCGGGGAGCTGTTTTTT CASSFRPGINTGELFF
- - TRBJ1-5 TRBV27 TGTGCCAGCAGTTTTGCAAATCAGCCCCAGCATTTT CASSFANQPQHF
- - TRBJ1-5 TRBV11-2 TGTGCCAGCAGCCCCGCAGGGTCTATTAGCAATCAGCCCCAGCATTTT CASSPAGSISNQPQHF
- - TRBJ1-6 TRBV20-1 TGCAGTGCTAGAGATCGGGGCAGCCAAAATTCACCCCTCCACTTT CSARDRGSQNSPLHF